The clone carrying this T cell receptor beta chain was counted only a few times. What it binds is unknown. This record belongs to a study of identical twins. Every donor was a healthy Caucasian. TCRdb recomputed calls from the 5' RACE reads with MiXCR, one row per CDR3 protein. Of 700,000 to 950,000 distinct CDR3 sequences in the sample, about 12% were seen once. Findings and limits, study-wide: Insertions were reduced in abundant cord blood beta clonotypes but not in memory repertoires.

This sample also appeared in a second study, on yellow fever vaccine responses in identical twins.

The receptor was derived from a young woman in good health. The specimen sequenced was PBMCs.

Written as DNA, the CDR3 is TGCAGTACGCATCAGGGAAACTCCTACAATGAGCAGTTCTTC. Protein: CSTHQGNSYNEQFF. This chain uses TRBV20-1 with TRBJ2-1, with D possibly matching TRBD1 (5 bases). Germline CDR1 and CDR2: DFQATT and SNEGSKA (reference sequence). This CDR3 spans 14 amino acids. Trimming removed 8 bases from V and 0 bases from J, with 14 bases in between.